A selection of T cell receptor beta chains follows, all from one sample in a study of blood T cell repertoires in COVID-19. Data came from immunoSEQ multiplex PCR; TCRdb stores just in-frame clones and leaves some out. The table has more than 95,000 clones, roughly 79% seen once. The material sequenced was peripheral blood. The receptors originated from a human donor in a cohort sampled during active COVID-19. Each CDR3 is given with its conserved first and last residue. D genes are given only for firm matches. Clone size, where shown, is once, few, many, or a class for clones that have expanded.

j_call v_call clone_size d_call cdr3_nt cdr3_aa
TRBJ1-6 TRBV19 few TRBD1 TGTGCCAGTGCCCCCGACAGGGGATTTTCACCCCTCCACTTT CASAPDRGFSPLHF
TRBJ2-1 TRBV7-9 NA NA TGTGCCAGCAGCTTAGCTACAGGAACGAATGAGCAGTTCTTC CASSLATGTNEQFF
TRBJ1-1 TRBV2 NA NA TGTGCCAGCAGTGAAACAGGGTTGGGCACTGAAGCTTTCTTT CASSETGLGTEAFF
TRBJ1-3 TRBV15 NA NA TGTGCCACCAGCAGAGCCCGGGATCTGTCTGGAAACACCATATATTTT CATSRARDLSGNTIYF
TRBJ2-5 TRBV5-3 NA TRBD1 TGTGCCAGAAGCCTCAGACAGGGGGACTACAAAGGGGTCCAAGAGACCCAGTACTTC CARSLRQGDYKGVQETQYF
TRBJ1-5 TRBV27 NA TRBD1 TGTGCCAGCAGTTTACCTAGGGACAGTAGCAATCAGCCCCAGCATTTT CASSLPRDSSNQPQHF
TRBJ2-7 TRBV5-1 NA TRBD2 TGCGCCAGCAGGTTACTAGCGGGATACTCCTACGAGCAGTACTTC CASRLLAGYSYEQYF
TRBJ2-7 TRBV5-4 once TRBD1 TGTGCCAGCAGCGTGAGGACAGGGGACTACGAGCAGTACTTC CASSVRTGDYEQYF
TRBJ1-1 TRBV5-1 NA NA TGCGCCAGCAACGGGGGGGATTATGACACTGAAGCTTTCTTT CASNGGDYDTEAFF
TRBJ2-5 TRBV6-5 few TRBD1 TGTGCCAGCAGTTTCAGGGGGCCCCAAGAGACCCAGTACTTC CASSFRGPQETQYF
TRBJ1-1 TRBV28 few NA TGTGCCAGCAGTCTGTCCCTATCCGAAGCTTTCTTT CASSLSLSEAFF
TRBJ2-7 TRBV19 NA NA TGTGCCAGTAGTCTAGGGGGGGACTCCTACGAGCAGTACTTC CASSLGGDSYEQYF
TRBJ2-2 TRBV11-2 NA TRBD1 TGTGCCAACACGGAGGGGCAGGGGGCCCTCAGCACCGGGGAGCTGTTTTTT CANTEGQGALSTGELFF
TRBJ1-1 TRBV7-3 NA TRBD1 TGTGCCAGCAGCTCCACAGGGGGCGCGGACACTGAAGCTTTCTTT CASSSTGGADTEAFF
TRBJ1-2 TRBV3-1/TRBV3-2 NA TRBD1 TGTGCCAGCAGCCCAGACAGGGACTCTGGCTACACCTTC CASSPDRDSGYTF
TRBJ1-2 TRBV11-2 few NA TGTGCCAGCAGCTTCGACAATCCCGTCTATGGCTACACCTTC CASSFDNPVYGYTF
TRBJ2-2 TRBV10-3 NA NA TGTGCCATCGCGGAGAACCTGGGTCCGAGCACCGGGGAGCTGTTTTTT CAIAENLGPSTGELFF
TRBJ2-1 TRBV29-1 NA NA TGCAGCGTTGCCGGGACAACCTCCTACAATGAGCAGTTCTTC CSVAGTTSYNEQFF
TRBJ2-7 TRBV4-2 NA TRBD1 TGTGCCAGCAGCCCCGGACAGGGGGCGGGCGAGCAGTACTTC CASSPGQGAGEQYF
TRBJ2-5 TRBV15 NA TRBD1 TGTGCCACCAGCAGAGATCCCCTGTTAACGGGACAGCCAGAGACCCAGTACTTC CATSRDPLLTGQPETQYF
TRBJ1-2 TRBV6-5 few NA TGTGCCAGCAGTCAACGAGGAGCAACTGGCTACACCTTC CASSQRGATGYTF
TRBJ2-1 TRBV7-6 NA NA TGTGCCAGCAGCCTACAGGAAAGCTCCTACAATGAGCAGTTCTTC CASSLQESSYNEQFF
TRBJ2-4 TRBV5-5 NA TRBD1 TGTGCCAGCAGCAGGACAGGGGTGGTAGGAAACATTCAGTACTTC CASSRTGVVGNIQYF
TRBJ2-3 TRBV2 few NA TGTGCCAGCAGTCCAAAAACTAGCACAGATACGCAGTATTTT CASSPKTSTDTQYF
TRBJ2-5 TRBV20-1 NA TRBD1 TGCAGTGCTACAGGGGGAGAGACCCAGTACTTC CSATGGETQYF
TRBJ1-1 TRBV6-5 NA TRBD1 TGTGCCAGCAGGGCCGGGACAGGGGAGAACACTGAAGCTTTCTTT CASRAGTGENTEAFF
TRBJ2-7 TRBV7-3 NA NA TGTGCCAGCAGCTTGGGCCCCGGTGCGTACGAGCAGTACTTC CASSLGPGAYEQYF
TRBJ2-7 TRBV2 NA NA TGTGCCAGCTACCGAGGACAGAGAAACTACGAGCAGTACTTC CASYRGQRNYEQYF
TRBJ2-1 TRBV2 NA TRBD2 TGTGCCAGCAGCTCGTCTAGCGGGGCCCATGAGCAGTTCTTC CASSSSSGAHEQFF
TRBJ1-1 TRBV5-1 NA TRBD1 TGCGCCAGCAGCCCGGGACAGGGACTGGCCGAAGCTTTCTTT CASSPGQGLAEAFF
TRBJ2-3 TRBV9 NA TRBD2 TGTGCCAGCAGCTTCCGTCTAGCGGGGGGGATGGCAGATACGCAGTATTTT CASSFRLAGGMADTQYF
TRBJ1-2 TRBV19 NA TRBD1 TGTGCCAGTAGTAGAGACAGGGCGCAATATGGCTACACCTTC CASSRDRAQYGYTF
TRBJ1-5 TRBV19 NA NA TGTGCCAGTAGTCTTACCGGTAAAGTAAATCAGCCCCAGCATTTT CASSLTGKVNQPQHF
TRBJ1-1 TRBV11-3 NA NA TGTGCCAGCAGCTTGGGGGGAGTGAACACTGAAGCTTTCTTT CASSLGGVNTEAFF
TRBJ2-2 TRBV6-5 NA TRBD1 TGTGCCACGGACAGGGTTACCGGGGAGCTGTTTTTT CATDRVTGELFF
TRBJ1-1 TRBV6-6 few TRBD1 TGTGCCAGCAGTAGGGGACAGGGTGGTACTGAAGCTTTCTTT CASSRGQGGTEAFF
TRBJ1-2 TRBV30 NA TRBD1 TGTGCCTGGAGTGTAGGGGGACAGGGAGGAGGCTACACCTTC CAWSVGGQGGGYTF
TRBJ1-6 TRBV28 NA TRBD1 TGTGCCAGCAGAAGACAGGGGGAATCACCCCTCCACTTT CASRRQGESPLHF